The table lists the clone carrying this T cell receptor beta chain with many counts. Generation of TCR cDNA used 5'RACE template switching (which added a universal primer site and UMIs). One entry per CDR3 protein, called by TCRdb with MiXCR from the 5' RACE reads. The repertoire holds about 340,000 distinct CDR3 sequences, with about 4% as singletons. The data were obtained in a study of T cells after yellow fever vaccination. Study-wide context: Fractions of low cell number were prepared using SMART-Seq v4 Ultra Low Input.

V was pared by 9 bases and J by 5 bases, with 23 bases between. From germline, CDR1 is SGHRS and CDR2 YFSETQ. CDR3 length: 15 amino acids. The receptor's source is a man between 18 and 35 years old who received the YFV17D yellow fever vaccine. Sample: PBMCs, taken 5 days after the yellow fever booster vaccination. This chain uses TRBV5-1 with TRBJ2-5; the D call may be TRBD1 or TRBD2 (5 bases each). The CDR3 reads CATSVGQGRRETQYF. The DNA for the CDR3 is TGCGCCACCTCTGTTGGGCAGGGACGTCGGGAGACCCAGTACTTC.